This TCR beta chain was identified in a study of blood T cell repertoires in COVID-19. Study-wide context: Donors in the United States, Italy and Spain gave samples during acute or convalescent COVID-19. PBMCs, B-cell-depleted T cells, or T cells provided the cDNA or gDNA that made up the material.

Trimming removed 4 bases from V and 3 bases from J; junction bases left unmatched: 2. The CDR3 totals 14 residues. Germline CDR1 and CDR2: MGHDK and SYGVNS. In the source study's methods: Nucleated cell number was recorded as an estimate derived from reference gene primer amplification. Generated by immunoSEQ multiplex PCR, the TCRdb table keeps only in-frame clones and is missing some. V and J calls and clone size are as listed in that table; D and trimming were resolved from the DNA. This table has about 56,000 clones, 85% to 90% appearing once. Followed longitudinally, the Seattle patients had been enrolled during active infection.

The specimen was peripheral blood. V usage is TRBV25-1 and J usage is TRBJ2-7, with 11 bases identical to TRBD2. This receptor was obtained from a woman in her fifties or sixties with COVID-19, enrolled during active disease. The CDR3 bases are TGTGCCAGCAGTGTTGGGACTAGCGGCTACGAGCAGTACTTC. Translating gives CASSVGTSGYEQYF.